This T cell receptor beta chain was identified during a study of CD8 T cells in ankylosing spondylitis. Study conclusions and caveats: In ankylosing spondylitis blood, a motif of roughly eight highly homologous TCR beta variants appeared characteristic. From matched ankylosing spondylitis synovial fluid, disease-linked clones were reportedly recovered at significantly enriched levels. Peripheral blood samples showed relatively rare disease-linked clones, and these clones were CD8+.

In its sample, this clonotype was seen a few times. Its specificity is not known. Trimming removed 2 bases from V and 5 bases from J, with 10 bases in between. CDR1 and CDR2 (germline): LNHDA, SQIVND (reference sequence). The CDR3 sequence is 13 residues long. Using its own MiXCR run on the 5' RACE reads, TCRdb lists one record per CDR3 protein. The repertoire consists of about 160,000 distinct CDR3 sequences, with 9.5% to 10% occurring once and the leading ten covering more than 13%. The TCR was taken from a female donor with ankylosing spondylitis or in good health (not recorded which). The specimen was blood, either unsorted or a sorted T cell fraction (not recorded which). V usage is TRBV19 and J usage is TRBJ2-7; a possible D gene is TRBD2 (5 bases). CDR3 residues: CASSITEEDEQYF. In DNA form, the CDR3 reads TGTGCCAGTAGTATAACGGAGGAGGACGAGCAGTACTTC.